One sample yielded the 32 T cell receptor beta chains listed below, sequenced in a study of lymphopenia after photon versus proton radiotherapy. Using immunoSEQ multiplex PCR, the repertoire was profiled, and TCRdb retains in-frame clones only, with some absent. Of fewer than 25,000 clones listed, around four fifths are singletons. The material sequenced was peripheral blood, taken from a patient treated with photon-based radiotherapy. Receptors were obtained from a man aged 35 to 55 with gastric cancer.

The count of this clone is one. CDR3 nucleotide sequence: TGTGCCAGCAGCGTACTAGGGACCGGGGAGCTGTTTTTT. It yields the protein CASSVLGTGELFF. This chain uses TRBV9 with TRBJ2-2, with unresolved D. Germline V gene data show CDR1 as SGDLS and CDR2 as YYNGEE. V was pared by 1 base and J by 5 bases, with 6 bases between. The CDR3 sequence is 13 residues long. The whole variable domain, remainder taken from reference TRBV9 and TRBJ2-2, is DSGVTQTPKHLITATGQRVTLRCSPRSGDLSVYWYQQSLDQGLQFLIQYYNGEERAKGNILERFSAQQFPDLHSELNLSSLELGDSALYFCASSVLGTGELFFGEGSRLTVL.

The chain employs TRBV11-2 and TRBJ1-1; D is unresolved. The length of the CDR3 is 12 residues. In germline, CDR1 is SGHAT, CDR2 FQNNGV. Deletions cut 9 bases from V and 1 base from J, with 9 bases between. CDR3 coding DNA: TGTGCCAGGAACCGACAGAACACTGAAGCTTTCTTT. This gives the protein CARNRQNTEAFF.

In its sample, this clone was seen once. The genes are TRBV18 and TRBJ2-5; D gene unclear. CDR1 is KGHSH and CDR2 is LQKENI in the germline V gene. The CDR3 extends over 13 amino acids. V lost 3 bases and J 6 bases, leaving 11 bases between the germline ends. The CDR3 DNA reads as TGTGCCAGCTCACCTCGGGCAGACAAGACCCAGTACTTC. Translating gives CASSPRADKTQYF.

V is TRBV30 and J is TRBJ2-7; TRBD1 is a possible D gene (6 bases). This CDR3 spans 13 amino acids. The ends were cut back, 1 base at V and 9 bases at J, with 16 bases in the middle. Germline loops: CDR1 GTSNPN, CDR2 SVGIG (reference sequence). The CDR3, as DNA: TGTGCCTGGAGTGCAGCAGGGGTGGTTGGGCAGTACTTC. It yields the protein CAWSAAGVVGQYF.

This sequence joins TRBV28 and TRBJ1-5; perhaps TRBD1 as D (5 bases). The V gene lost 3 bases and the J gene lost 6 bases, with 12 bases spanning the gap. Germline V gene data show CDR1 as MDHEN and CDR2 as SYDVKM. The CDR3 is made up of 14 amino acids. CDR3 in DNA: TGTGCCAGCAGTTTCGGGGGACTTGGTCAGCCCCAGCATTTT. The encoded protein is CASSFGGLGQPQHF.

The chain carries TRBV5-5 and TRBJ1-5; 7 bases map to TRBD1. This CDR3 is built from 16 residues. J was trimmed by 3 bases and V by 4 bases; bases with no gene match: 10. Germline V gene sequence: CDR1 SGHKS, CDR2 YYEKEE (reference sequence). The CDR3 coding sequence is TGTGCCAGCAGCCTACGAACAGGGGTCCTCAATCAGCCCCAGCATTTT. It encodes CASSLRTGVLNQPQHF.

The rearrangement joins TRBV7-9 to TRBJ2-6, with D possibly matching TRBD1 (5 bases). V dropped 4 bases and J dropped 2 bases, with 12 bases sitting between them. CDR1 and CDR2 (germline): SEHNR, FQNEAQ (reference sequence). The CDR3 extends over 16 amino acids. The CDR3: CASSSIQGAGANVLTF. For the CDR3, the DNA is TGTGCCAGCAGCTCAATTCAGGGCGCTGGGGCCAACGTCCTGACTTTC.

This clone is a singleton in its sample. CDR3 sequence reads: CASSDWLAGRPYNEQFF. Written as DNA, the CDR3 is TGCGCCAGCAGTGACTGGCTAGCGGGGCGACCCTACAATGAGCAGTTCTTC. This chain links TRBV10-1 with TRBJ2-1; the match to TRBD2 covers 9 bases. After removal of 3 bases from V and 2 bases from J, the junction contained 8 bases not matched to a gene. Germline CDR1 and CDR2: WNHNN and SYGVQD (reference sequence). The CDR3 runs to 17 residues.

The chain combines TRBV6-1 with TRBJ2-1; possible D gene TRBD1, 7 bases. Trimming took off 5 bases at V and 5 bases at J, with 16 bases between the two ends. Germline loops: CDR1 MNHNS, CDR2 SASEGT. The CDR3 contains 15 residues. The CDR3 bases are TGTGCCAGCAGTTCCGCCGCGGGACAGAACAATGAGCAGTTCTTC. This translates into CASSSAAGQNNEQFF.

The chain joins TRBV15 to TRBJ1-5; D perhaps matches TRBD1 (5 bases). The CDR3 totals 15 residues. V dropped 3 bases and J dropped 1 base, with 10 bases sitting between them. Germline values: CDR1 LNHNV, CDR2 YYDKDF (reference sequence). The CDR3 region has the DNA TGTGCCACCAGCAGGGGGGAAACGAGCAATCAGCCCCAGCATTTT. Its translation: CATSRGETSNQPQHF.

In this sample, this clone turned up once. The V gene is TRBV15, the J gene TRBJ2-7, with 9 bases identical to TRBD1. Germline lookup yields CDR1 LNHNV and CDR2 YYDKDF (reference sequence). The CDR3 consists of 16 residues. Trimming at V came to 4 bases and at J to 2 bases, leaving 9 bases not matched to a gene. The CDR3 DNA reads TGTGCCACCAGCACAATTAGGACAGGGGCCACCTACGAGCAGTACTTC. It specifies CATSTIRTGATYEQYF.

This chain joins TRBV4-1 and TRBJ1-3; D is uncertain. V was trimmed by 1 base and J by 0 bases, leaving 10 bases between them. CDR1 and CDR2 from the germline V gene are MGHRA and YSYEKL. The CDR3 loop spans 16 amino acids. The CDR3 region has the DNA TGCGCCAGCAGCCAAGTTGATGGGTACTCTGGAAACACCATATATTTT. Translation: CASSQVDGYSGNTIYF.

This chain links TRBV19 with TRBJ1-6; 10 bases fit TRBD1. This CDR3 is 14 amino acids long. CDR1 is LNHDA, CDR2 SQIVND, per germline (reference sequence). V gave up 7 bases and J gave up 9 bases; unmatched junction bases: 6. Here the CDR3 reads CASKPGQGFSPLHF. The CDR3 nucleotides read TGTGCCAGTAAACCGGGACAGGGGTTTTCACCCCTCCACTTT.

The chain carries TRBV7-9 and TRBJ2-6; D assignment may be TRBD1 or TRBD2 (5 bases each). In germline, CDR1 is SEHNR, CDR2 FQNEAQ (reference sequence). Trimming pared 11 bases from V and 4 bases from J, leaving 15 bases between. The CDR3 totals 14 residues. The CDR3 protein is CAGTRGAGANVLTF. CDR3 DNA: TGTGCCGGAACCCGAGGGGCCGGGGCCAACGTCCTGACTTTC.

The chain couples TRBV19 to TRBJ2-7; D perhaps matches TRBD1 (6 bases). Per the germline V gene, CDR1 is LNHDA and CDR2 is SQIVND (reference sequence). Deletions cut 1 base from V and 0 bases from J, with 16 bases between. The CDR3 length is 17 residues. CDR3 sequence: CASSIGGGRLTSYEQYF. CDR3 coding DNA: TGTGCCAGTAGTATAGGAGGGGGACGCCTCACCTCCTACGAGCAGTACTTC.

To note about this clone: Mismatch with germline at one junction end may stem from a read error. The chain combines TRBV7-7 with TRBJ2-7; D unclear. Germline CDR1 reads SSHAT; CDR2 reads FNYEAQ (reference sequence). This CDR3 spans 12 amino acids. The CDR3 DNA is TGTGCTAGCAGCCTACAGTTGCCCGAGCAGTACTTC. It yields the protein CASSLQLPEQYF.

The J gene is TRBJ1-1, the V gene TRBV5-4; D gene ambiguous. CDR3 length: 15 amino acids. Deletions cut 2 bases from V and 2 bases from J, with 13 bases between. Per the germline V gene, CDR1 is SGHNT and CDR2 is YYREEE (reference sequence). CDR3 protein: CASSLNTDGNTEAFF. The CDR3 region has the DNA TGTGCCAGCAGCTTAAATACCGACGGAAACACTGAAGCTTTCTTT.

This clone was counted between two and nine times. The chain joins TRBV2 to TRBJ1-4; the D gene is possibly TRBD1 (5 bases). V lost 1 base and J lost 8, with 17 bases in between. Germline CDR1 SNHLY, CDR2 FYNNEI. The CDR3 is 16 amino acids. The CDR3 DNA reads TGTGCCAGCAGTGAAGAGGGGAGCAGGTGGGACGAAAAACTGTTTTTT. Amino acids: CASSEEGSRWDEKLFF. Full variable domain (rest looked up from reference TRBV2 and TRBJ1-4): EPEVTQTPSHQVTQMGQEVILRCVPISNHLYFYWYRQILGQKVEFLVSFYNNEISEKSEIFDDQFSVERPDGSNFTLKIRSTKLEDSAMYFCASSEEGSRWDEKLFFGSGTQLSVL.

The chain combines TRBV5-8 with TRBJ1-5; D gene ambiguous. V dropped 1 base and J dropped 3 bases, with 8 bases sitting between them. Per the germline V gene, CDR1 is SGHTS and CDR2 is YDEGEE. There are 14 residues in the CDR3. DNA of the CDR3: TGTGCCAGCAGCTTGCGGGTCACCAATCAGCCCCAGCATTTT. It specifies CASSLRVTNQPQHF.

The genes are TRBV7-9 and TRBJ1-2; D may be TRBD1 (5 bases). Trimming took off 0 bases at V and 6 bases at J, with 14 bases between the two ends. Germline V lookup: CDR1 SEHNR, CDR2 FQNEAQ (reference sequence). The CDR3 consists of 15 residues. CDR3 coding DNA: TGTGCCAGCAGCTTAGCTCAGGGCGGCGTAGATGGCTACACCTTC. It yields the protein CASSLAQGGVDGYTF.

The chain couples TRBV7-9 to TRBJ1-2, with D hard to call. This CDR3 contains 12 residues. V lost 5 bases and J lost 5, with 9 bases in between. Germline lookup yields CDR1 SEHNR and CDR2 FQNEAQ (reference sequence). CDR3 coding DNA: TGTGCCAGCAGCCCGGACCTTTATGGCTACACCTTC. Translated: CASSPDLYGYTF.

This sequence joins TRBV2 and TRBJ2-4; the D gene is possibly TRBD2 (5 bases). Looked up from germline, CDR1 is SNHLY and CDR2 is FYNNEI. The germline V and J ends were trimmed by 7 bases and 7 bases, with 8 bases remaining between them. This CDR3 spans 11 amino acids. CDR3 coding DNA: TGTGCCAGCACTCCGGGGAACATTCAGTACTTC. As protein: CASTPGNIQYF.

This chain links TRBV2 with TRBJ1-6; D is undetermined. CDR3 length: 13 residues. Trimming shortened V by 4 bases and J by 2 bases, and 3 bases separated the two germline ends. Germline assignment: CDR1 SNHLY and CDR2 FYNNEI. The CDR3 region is CASSAPYNSPLHF. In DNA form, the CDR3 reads TGTGCCAGCAGTGCCCCCTATAATTCACCCCTCCACTTT.

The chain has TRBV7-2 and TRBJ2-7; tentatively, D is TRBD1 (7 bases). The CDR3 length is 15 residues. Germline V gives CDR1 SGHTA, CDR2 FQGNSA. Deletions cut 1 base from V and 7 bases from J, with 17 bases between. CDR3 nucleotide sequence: TGTGCCAGCAGCTTAGTAGGAGGGGGCATGGGAGAGCAGTACTTC. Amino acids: CASSLVGGGMGEQYF.

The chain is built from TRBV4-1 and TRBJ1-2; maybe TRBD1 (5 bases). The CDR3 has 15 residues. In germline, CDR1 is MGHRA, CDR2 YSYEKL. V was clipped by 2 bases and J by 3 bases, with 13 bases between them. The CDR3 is CASSQPRELDYGYTF. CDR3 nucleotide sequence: TGCGCCAGCAGCCAACCCAGGGAACTTGACTATGGCTACACCTTC.

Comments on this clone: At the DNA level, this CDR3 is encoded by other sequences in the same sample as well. The CDR3 nucleotides read TGTGCCAGCAGCTTAGGTGTACGGGAGACCCAGTACTTC. Its protein is CASSLGVRETQYF. The V call is TRBV7-2, the J call TRBJ2-5, with D uncertain. The V gene lost 1 base and the J gene lost 5 bases, with 8 bases spanning the gap. This CDR3 is 13 amino acids long. The V gene's germline CDR1 is SGHTA and CDR2 FQGNSA.

The CDR3 loop reads CASSQRPHQPQHF. The CDR3 region has the DNA TGTGCCAGCAGCCAGAGGCCACATCAGCCCCAGCATTTT. The chain recombines TRBV4-2 with TRBJ1-5, with D unclear. Germline values: CDR1 LGHNA, CDR2 YNFKEQ. V lost 3 bases, J lost 5 bases, and 8 bases lay in between. There are 13 residues in the CDR3.

The CDR3 DNA is TGTGCCAGCAGCTTAGCGCTACAGGGAGCTTTCTTT. Translated, it gives CASSLALQGAFF. This chain links TRBV7-9 with TRBJ1-1; possibly TRBD1 for D (6 bases). The germline CDR1 and CDR2 sequences are SEHNR and FQNEAQ (reference sequence). The CDR3 extends over 12 amino acids. V shed 0 bases and J shed 10 bases, with 9 bases lying between them.

As DNA, the CDR3 is TGTGCCAGCAGCGCAAACGGGGCCAGGGCAGATACGCAGTATTTT. It codes for CASSANGARADTQYF. The chain has TRBV7-3 and TRBJ2-3; the D call may be TRBD1 or TRBD2 (5 bases each). This CDR3 is built from 15 residues. Germline loops: CDR1 SGHTA, CDR2 FQGTGA. Trimming took off 5 bases at V and 4 bases at J, with 16 bases between the two ends.

The CDR3 DNA follows: TGTGCCAGCAGTTTCCAGATCATCCGGACTAGCGGAGTACTTTACGAGCAGTACTTC. Translation: CASSFQIIRTSGVLYEQYF. This rearrangement joins TRBV28 to TRBJ2-7; TRBD2 matches 10 bases. Germline V gives CDR1 MDHEN, CDR2 SYDVKM. V shed 3 bases, J shed 4 bases, and the junction held 18 bases outside the gene matches. The CDR3 is 19 amino acids.

The CDR3 here is CASSPGQGNTEAFF. CDR3 nucleotides: TGTGCCAGCAGCCCCGGACAGGGGAACACTGAAGCTTTCTTT. The V and J genes are TRBV7-6 and TRBJ1-1, with TRBD1 matching over 8 bases. The CDR3 is 14 residues long. The J segment lost 1 base and the V segment lost 5 bases, leaving 3 bases of the junction unmatched. CDR1 is SGHVS, CDR2 FNYEAQ, per germline.

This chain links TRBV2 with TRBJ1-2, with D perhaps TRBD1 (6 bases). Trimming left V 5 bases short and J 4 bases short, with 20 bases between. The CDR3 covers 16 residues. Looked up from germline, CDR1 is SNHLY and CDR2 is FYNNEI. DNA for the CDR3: TGTGCCAGCAGTCAACCTCCCGGACAGTCTCCCTATGGCTACACCTTC. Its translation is CASSQPPGQSPYGYTF. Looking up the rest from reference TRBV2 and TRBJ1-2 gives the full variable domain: EPEVTQTPSHQVTQMGQEVILRCVPISNHLYFYWYRQILGQKVEFLVSFYNNEISEKSEIFDDQFSVERPDGSNFTLKIRSTKLEDSAMYFCASSQPPGQSPYGYTFGSGTRLTVV.